The 28 T cell receptor beta chains below come from one sample, sequenced in a study of shared T cell receptors in the human thymus. The table came from immunoSEQ multiplex PCR; TCRdb's copy has only in-frame clones and leaves some out. Among approximately 760,000 clones listed, 70% to 90% were seen once. Another study also made use of these data, one on human thymus T cells.

The sample taken for sequencing was thymocytes. Every receptor here comes from a girl under three years old with a congenital heart defect.

V gene TRBV5-6 combines with J gene TRBJ1-2; D is perhaps TRBD1 (6 bases). The germline CDR1 and CDR2 sequences are SGHDT and YYEEEE. V lost 1 base, J lost 6 bases, and 25 bases lay in between. CDR3 length: 18 amino acids. The CDR3 bases are TGTGCCAGCAGCTTGTGCCGCGGACAGAGGGAGATCTTGGATGGCTACACCTTC. This gives the protein CASSLCRGQREILDGYTF. The full variable domain, in which reference TRBV5-6 and TRBJ1-2 provide the parts outside the CDR3, is DAGVTQSPTHLIKTRGQQVTLRCSPKSGHDTVSWYQQALGQGPQFIFQYYEEEERQRGNFPDRFSGHQFPNYSSELNVNALLLGDSALYLCASSLCRGQREILDGYTFGSGTRLTVV.

The V gene is TRBV9, the J gene TRBJ1-5, with D possibly being TRBD1 (6 bases). This CDR3 comprises 15 residues. The germline V gene has CDR1 SGDLS and CDR2 YYNGEE. V shed 3 bases and J shed 0 bases, with 10 bases lying between them. This chain's CDR3 is CASSGGRYSNQPQHF. The CDR3 bases are TGTGCCAGCAGCGGGGGGCGGTATAGCAATCAGCCCCAGCATTTT.

The CDR3 DNA sequence: TGTGCCAGCACCGGGAACCGAAGGAACACTGAAGCTTTCTTT. Its translation: CASTGNRRNTEAFF. V gene TRBV4-2 combines with J gene TRBJ1-1, with D unclear. The CDR3 length is 14 residues. Trimming left V 7 bases short and J 1 base short, with 13 bases between. The germline V gene encodes CDR1 LGHNA and CDR2 YNFKEQ.

This clone was picked up one time. This rearrangement joins TRBV5-1 to TRBJ1-1, with D perhaps matching TRBD1 (5 bases). CDR1 is SGHRS and CDR2 is YFSETQ in the germline V gene. The CDR3 has 17 amino acids. The V gene lost 0 bases and the J gene lost 1 base, with 16 bases spanning the gap. CDR3 loop: CASSLGAGKVPNTEAFF. The CDR3 DNA follows: TGCGCCAGCAGCTTGGGGGCAGGGAAGGTCCCGAACACTGAAGCTTTCTTT. The full variable domain, rest sourced from reference TRBV5-1 and TRBJ1-1, is KAGVTQTPRYLIKTRGQQVTLSCSPISGHRSVSWYQQTPGQGLQFLFEYFSETQRNKGNFPGRFSGRQFSNSRSEMNVSTLELGDSALYLCASSLGAGKVPNTEAFFGQGTRLTVV.

This clone has just a few counts. The J gene is TRBJ1-4, the V gene TRBV4-3; 7 bases line up with TRBD1. The CDR3 has 18 residues. Trimming removed 2 bases from V and 8 bases from J; junction bases left unmatched: 17. The germline V gene encodes CDR1 LGHNA and CDR2 YSLEER. For the CDR3, the DNA is TGCGCCAGCAGCCAAAGCCCTTCTAGACAGGGTGAAAACGAAAAACTGTTTTTT. As protein: CASSQSPSRQGENEKLFF.

DNA for the CDR3: TGTGCCAGCAGTGAAGTTATGGCTGCAGCTTTCTTT. This encodes CASSEVMAAAFF. This chain joins TRBV2 and TRBJ1-1; D gene uncertain. The V gene's germline CDR1 is SNHLY and CDR2 FYNNEI. This CDR3 has 12 amino acids. V was cut by 1 base and J by 10 bases, with 10 bases left in between.

The chain uses TRBV5-8 and TRBJ2-2, with D perhaps matching TRBD1 (7 bases). Germline loops: CDR1 SGHTS, CDR2 YDEGEE. The CDR3 has 17 residues. V was cut by 4 bases and J by 5 bases, with 21 bases left in between. The CDR3 protein is CASSKGAGPGGTGELFF. CDR3 in DNA: TGTGCCAGCAGCAAGGGGGCGGGCCCCGGGGGAACCGGGGAGCTGTTTTTT.

The rearrangement joins TRBV5-6 to TRBJ1-1, with 8 bases fitting TRBD1. V lost 3 bases to trimming and J lost 4 bases; unmatched junction nucleotides: 8. The CDR3 extends over 15 amino acids. CDR1 is SGHDT, CDR2 YYEEEE, per germline. This CDR3 is CASSSPGQAFTEAFF. The DNA of the CDR3 is TGTGCCAGCAGCTCCCCGGGACAGGCGTTCACTGAAGCTTTCTTT.

The chain combines TRBV7-6 with TRBJ1-2; 11 positions agree with TRBD1. The length of the CDR3 is 15 residues. Looked up from germline, CDR1 is SGHVS and CDR2 is FNYEAQ. Trimming at V came to 1 base and at J to 6 bases, leaving 4 bases not matched to a gene. The CDR3 region is CASSLGAGQGDGYTF. In DNA, the CDR3 is TGTGCCAGCAGCTTAGGTGCGGGACAGGGGGATGGCTACACCTTC. The complete variable domain, with remaining parts taken from reference TRBV7-6 and TRBJ1-2, reads GAGVSQSPRYKVTKRGQDVALRCDPISGHVSLYWYRQALGQGPEFLTYFNYEAQQDKSGLPNDRFSAERPEGSISTLTIQRTEQRDSAMYRCASSLGAGQGDGYTFGSGTRLTVV.

The genes are TRBV20-1 and TRBJ1-4; no clear D gene. This CDR3 comprises 11 residues. The V gene lost 8 bases and the J gene lost 2 bases, with 6 bases spanning the gap. Germline V gives CDR1 DFQATT, CDR2 SNEGSKA (reference sequence). This CDR3 is CSLGTNEKLFF. The CDR3 nucleotides are TGCAGTCTCGGGACTAATGAAAAACTGTTTTTT.

This clone was detected once. The chain carries TRBV5-1 and TRBJ1-1; 9 bases line up with TRBD1. Germline V gives CDR1 SGHRS, CDR2 YFSETQ. This CDR3 spans 15 amino acids. Germline trimming cut 4 bases from V and 6 bases from J; bases unmatched to any gene: 10. The CDR3, as DNA: TGCGCCAGCAGCGGAGGACAGGGGACGGGCGCTGAAGCTTTCTTT. This gives the protein CASSGGQGTGAEAFF.

The table lists this clone with a count of one. The V and J genes are TRBV11-2 and TRBJ1-5; no definite D call. The CDR3 is 16 amino acids. Germline assignment: CDR1 SGHAT and CDR2 FQNNGV. With 1 base removed from V and 1 base from J, the gap between germline ends came to 11 bases. The CDR3 loop reads CASSLGGRYSNQPQHF. CDR3 DNA: TGTGCCAGCAGCTTAGGAGGGCGGTACAGCAATCAGCCCCAGCATTTT.

The chain recombines TRBV20-1 with TRBJ2-3; D might be TRBD2 (5 bases). Germline-derived CDR1 and CDR2 are DFQATT and SNEGSKA (reference sequence). CDR3 length equals 11 residues. V lost 1 base and J lost 7, with 6 bases in between. This CDR3 is CSARAGNTQYF. DNA of the CDR3: TGCAGTGCTAGAGCCGGGAATACGCAGTATTTT.

The chain recombines TRBV5-6 with TRBJ2-5, with TRBD2 matching over 11 bases. With V trimmed by 2 bases and J by 5 bases, 11 bases remained unmatched. The CDR3 covers 17 residues. In germline, CDR1 is SGHDT, CDR2 YYEEEE. CDR3: CASSLRLAGTSWETQYF. The CDR3 DNA reads as TGTGCCAGCAGCTTAAGACTAGCGGGGACGTCTTGGGAGACCCAGTACTTC.

The CDR3 sequence: CAISEKNRDRPNYGYTF. CDR3 DNA sequence: TGTGCCATCAGTGAAAAAAACCGGGACAGGCCTAACTATGGCTACACCTTC. The gene calls are TRBV10-3 and TRBJ1-2; TRBD1 agrees at 8 bases. V trimming: 3 bases; J trimming: 0 bases; junction bases outside the gene matches: 9. Per germline, CDR1 ENHRY and CDR2 SYGVKD. This CDR3 is 17 amino acids long.

The chain combines TRBV9 with TRBJ1-1; D unclear. Per the germline V gene, CDR1 is SGDLS and CDR2 is YYNGEE. This CDR3 comprises 16 residues. With 0 bases removed from V and 0 bases from J, the gap between germline ends came to 12 bases. The CDR3 coding sequence is TGTGCCAGCAGCGTAGAAGAGTTCGACATGAACACTGAAGCTTTCTTT. Translation: CASSVEEFDMNTEAFF.

The V and J genes are TRBV29-1 and TRBJ2-7; weak D call: TRBD1 (7 bases). CDR3 length: 13 amino acids. Germline V lookup: CDR1 SQVTM, CDR2 ANQGSEA. Trimming took 3 bases from V and 2 from J, leaving 11 bases between them. The CDR3 DNA follows: TGCAGCGTTGAGCGGGACAGCACCTACGAGCAGTACTTC. Translating it yields CSVERDSTYEQYF.

This CDR3 is CASSPRAGNQPQHF. CDR3 DNA: TGTGCCAGCAGCCCGAGGGCGGGCAATCAGCCCCAGCATTTT. The gene calls are TRBV28 and TRBJ1-5; D gene ambiguous. Trimming removed 6 bases from V and 2 bases from J, with 11 bases in between. The CDR3 runs 14 residues. Germline V gene lookup returns CDR1 MDHEN and CDR2 SYDVKM. Combining the CDR3 with reference TRBV28 and TRBJ1-5 gives the whole variable domain DVKVTQSSRYLVKRTGEKVFLECVQDMDHENMFWYRQDPGLGLRLIYFSYDVKMKEKGDIPEGYSVSREKKERFSLILESASTNQTSMYLCASSPRAGNQPQHFGDGTRLSIL.

The rearrangement joins TRBV4-3 to TRBJ2-1, with a possible D match to TRBD2 (5 bases). Per the germline V gene, CDR1 is LGHNA and CDR2 is YSLEER. Deletions cut 1 base from V and 6 bases from J, with 7 bases between. The CDR3 length is 13 residues. The CDR3 is CASSQGTSNEQFF. The CDR3 region has the DNA TGCGCCAGCAGCCAAGGAACTAGCAATGAGCAGTTCTTC.

The chain recombines TRBV6-1 with TRBJ1-6, with 9 bases fitting TRBD1. V trimming: 3 bases; J trimming: 7 bases; junction bases outside the gene matches: 4. The CDR3 runs to 15 residues. Germline CDR1 MNHNS, CDR2 SASEGT. This CDR3 is CASSERDRANSPLHF. The CDR3 DNA reads TGTGCCAGCAGTGAGCGGGACAGGGCGAATTCACCCCTCCACTTT.

The chain carries TRBV5-6 and TRBJ1-2; 8 positions match TRBD1. Germline V gene data show CDR1 as SGHDT and CDR2 as YYEEEE. The CDR3 contains 17 residues. Unmatched junction bases numbered 11, after V lost 0 bases and J lost 4 bases. CDR3 loop: CASSLGARDRRLYGYTF. CDR3 nucleotides: TGTGCCAGCAGCTTGGGGGCTAGGGACAGGAGACTCTATGGCTACACCTTC. Filled out from reference TRBV5-6 and TRBJ1-2, the complete variable domain reads DAGVTQSPTHLIKTRGQQVTLRCSPKSGHDTVSWYQQALGQGPQFIFQYYEEEERQRGNFPDRFSGHQFPNYSSELNVNALLLGDSALYLCASSLGARDRRLYGYTFGSGTRLTVV.

This clone has a handful of counts. The V call is TRBV30, the J call TRBJ2-5; tentatively, D is TRBD1 (6 bases). Germline CDR1 and CDR2: GTSNPN and SVGIG (reference sequence). There are 15 residues in the CDR3. Deletions cut 4 bases from V and 10 bases from J, with 25 bases between. This CDR3 reads CAWTSRGSLRWDQYF. As DNA, the CDR3 is TGTGCCTGGACCTCTAGGGGGTCCCTGAGGTGGGACCAGTACTTC.

The chain employs TRBV5-8 and TRBJ2-5; D is uncertain. CDR1 and CDR2 (germline): SGHTS, YDEGEE. Trimming took off 3 bases at V and 2 bases at J, with 2 bases between the two ends. CDR3 length: 11 residues. The CDR3: CASSSQETQYF. The CDR3 DNA reads as TGTGCCAGCAGCTCACAAGAGACCCAGTACTTC. The variable domain in full, completed from reference TRBV5-8 and TRBJ2-5, reads EAGVTQSPTHLIKTRGQQATLRCSPISGHTSVYWYQQALGLGLQFLLWYDEGEERNRGNFPPRFSGRQFPNYSSELNVNALELEDSALYLCASSSQETQYFGPGTRLLVL.

The V gene is TRBV6-5, the J gene TRBJ1-2; 10 positions match TRBD1. With V trimmed by 0 bases and J by 10 bases, 8 bases remained unmatched. In germline, CDR1 is MNHEY, CDR2 SVGAGI. The length of the CDR3 is 15 residues. The CDR3 is CASSYSGGTGEIYTF. Written as DNA, the CDR3 is TGTGCCAGCAGTTACTCGGGGGGGACAGGGGAAATCTACACCTTC.

The rearrangement uses TRBV10-3 and TRBJ1-2; D unclear. Germline CDR1 is ENHRY and CDR2 is SYGVKD. This CDR3 has 16 amino acids. Between the trimmed V and J ends, which lost 4 bases and 1 base, there was a span of 16 bases. The CDR3 coding sequence is TGTGCCATCAGTGCCGATCCGCCTATAAATAACTATGGCTACACCTTC. Translating gives CAISADPPINNYGYTF.

V gene TRBV6-1 combines with J gene TRBJ1-1, with D perhaps matching TRBD1 (5 bases). CDR3 length equals 15 residues. CDR1 and CDR2 (germline): MNHNS, SASEGT. With 7 bases removed from V and 5 bases from J, the gap between germline ends came to 20 bases. The CDR3: CASNRQRRGSTEAFF. DNA for the CDR3: TGTGCCAGCAACCGACAGCGCCGGGGGTCGACTGAAGCTTTCTTT.

The chain couples TRBV7-9 to TRBJ2-3, with a possible D match to TRBD2 (5 bases). The CDR3 extends over 15 amino acids. Germline V gene lookup returns CDR1 SEHNR and CDR2 FQNEAQ (reference sequence). Trimming left V 5 bases short and J 4 bases short, with 16 bases between. The CDR3 here is CASSRPQLRADTQYF. For the CDR3, the DNA is TGTGCCAGCAGCCGGCCACAGTTGCGGGCAGATACGCAGTATTTT.

Remarks on this clone: A read error may produce the germline difference seen at one junction end. This CDR3 is also generated by other DNA sequences in the sample. The CDR3 protein is CASSEQARQPQHF. The DNA of the CDR3 is TGTGCCAGCAGTGAACAGGCCCGCCAGCCTCAGCATTTT. The genes are TRBV6-1 and TRBJ1-5; no clear D gene. The CDR3 has 13 residues. Germline V lookup: CDR1 MNHNS, CDR2 SASEGT.